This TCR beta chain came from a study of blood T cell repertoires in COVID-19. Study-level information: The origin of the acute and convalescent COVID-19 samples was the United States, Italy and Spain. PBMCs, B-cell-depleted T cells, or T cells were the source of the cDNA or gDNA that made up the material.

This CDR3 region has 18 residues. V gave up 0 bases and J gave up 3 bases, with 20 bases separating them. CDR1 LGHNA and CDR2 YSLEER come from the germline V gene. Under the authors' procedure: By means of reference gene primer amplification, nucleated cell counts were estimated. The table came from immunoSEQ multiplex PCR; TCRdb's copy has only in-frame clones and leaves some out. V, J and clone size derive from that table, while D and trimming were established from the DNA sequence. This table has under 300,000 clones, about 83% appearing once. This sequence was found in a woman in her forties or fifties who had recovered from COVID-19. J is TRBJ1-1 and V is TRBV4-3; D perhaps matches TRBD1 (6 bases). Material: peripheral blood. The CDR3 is CASSQDIGGGLEDTEAFF. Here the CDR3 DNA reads TGCGCCAGCAGCCAAGATATCGGCGGGGGCTTAGAGGACACTGAAGCTTTCTTT.